This TCR beta chain comes out of a study of human T cells and chemical hapten exposure (dated by TCRdb to about 2021). Describing the broader study: For sensitization, 2% DPC in acetone was applied to an approximately 2 cm by approximately 2 cm area of upper inner arm skin. About 30 alopecia patients provided blood for TCR sequencing at one to four time points (pre-sensitization, 2, 6 and 24 weeks). Throughout the study period of about 25 weeks, patients also received therapeutic DPC doses to the scalp every week. This study followed changes in the peripheral blood TCR repertoire in vivo during primary and secondary sensitization of alopecia patients to the hapten diphenylcyclopropenone (DPC). Patch tests used Finn chambers with 0.01% DPC on the upper back, scored after 6 days by International Contact Dermatitis Research Group standards. Libraries were combined into a pool for sequencing, and differences in TCR yield between samples came mainly from small differences in library volumes within the pool. Blood was sampled from patients pre-sensitization (week 0) and at 2, 6 and about 24 weeks after DPC sensitization. Alopecia areata with under or over 50% scalp involvement, alopecia totalis and alopecia universalis were represented in the patient cohort, which was mostly female. What the work shows at the level of the full study, not this receptor alone: The number of TCRs above 1 in 1000 frequency did not change with DPC sensitization; there was no evidence of global repertoire structure alterations. A positive correlation was found between the number of PT1 expanded TCRs and patch test score, with significance reached at thresholds 8, 16 and 32 but not 4. Compared with pre-sensitization or healthy control sets, expanded TCRs formed significantly more large CDR3 similarity clusters, which is consistent with antigen-driven responses. Repeated subsampling changed both the strength of the expansion versus patch-test correlation and the threshold at which the correlation became significant. Because every patient had alopecia, a presumed autoimmune disease, the patients' immune response might differ from that of healthy individuals.

What the time point label conveys for this sample: patch test 1, 2 weeks after DPC sensitization. Interpreted using the paper, the treatment or condition label stands for: therapeutic diphenylcyclopropenone sensitization with weekly scalp DPC. Blood at each patch-test visit was drawn before the patch test was applied. To be eligible, patients had to be aged 18 to 70, diagnosed with alopecia and judged suitable for DPC therapy, while pregnant patients were excluded. Total RNA was extracted from unfractionated whole blood collected in Tempus Blood RNA tubes. The library was produced with RACE. Data came from a NextSeq 500. During library preparation, unique molecular identifiers were attached to individual cDNA molecules so that TCRs could be counted quantitatively and reproducibly. From each blood RNA sample, both TCR alpha and TCR beta chains were sequenced. In the authors' own workflow: A median of roughly 98,000 TCRs per sample was observed, with a range of about 20,000 to 700,000. The Decombinator software suite was used to annotate V, J and CDR3 in the TCR reads. Every sample was subsampled to the same number of TCRs (28,000) for the PS versus PT1 abundance plots. TCRs were defined as expanded if absent before sensitization and observed at least eight times at the 2-week time point. TCRdb reran the public reads through fastp at Q25 and MiXCR, keeping productive beta chains. Entries are consolidated by CDR3 protein sequence, retaining the most common genes and DNA. These V and J calls originate from TCRdb's pipeline instead of the authors' own analysis. This sample holds around 99,000 distinct CDR3 sequences; around 12% were observed only once. The top ten constitute 2% to 2.5% of the sample.

Of note for this clonotype: Its recognized antigen is unknown. Within one base of it there is no much larger clone, and no base qualities were kept.

According to the germline V gene, CDR1 reads SGHTA and CDR2 reads FQGNSA. V was cut back by 4 bases and J by 7 bases, leaving a gap of 14 bases between them. Including the terminal cysteine and phenylalanine, the CDR3 comprises 15 residues. CDR3 DNA only is kept here, 45 bases in frame from base 1. The rearranged chain carries TRBV7-2 and TRBJ1-6, with a tentative D gene TRBD1 over 5 matching bases. The material sequenced was whole blood, taken in connection with sensitization to the hapten diphenylcyclopropenone (DPC). The source of this sequence is a woman aged 40 to 50 with alopecia areata. Some clones in this sample may be carry-over from other donors' samples. This receptor carries the CDR3 CASSWGGTVNSPLHF. The base sequence is TGTGCCAGCAGCTGGGGGGGAACAGTAAATTCACCCCTCCACTTT. The CDR3, completed at both ends by the reference TRBV7-2 and TRBJ1-6 genes, gives the full variable domain GAGVSQSPSNKVTEKGKDVELRCDPISGHTALYWYRQSLGQGLEFLIYFQGNSAPDKSGLPSDRFSAERTGGSVSTLTIQRTQQEDSAVYLCASSWGGTVNSPLHFGNGTRLTVT.